The 4 T cell receptor beta chains below were found in one sample sequenced in a study of blood T cell repertoires in COVID-19 (dated by TCRdb to the early 2020s). Library preparation employed the immunoSEQ multiplex PCR assay. TCRdb carries this immuneACCESS record with in-frame sequences only. Its versions omit some clonotypes, under half of them owing to an unresolved V gene in the studies checked, with the rest unexplained. In this sample the table shows a few hundred thousand clones, less than 90% of which occur a single time. The ten largest clones capture approximately 5.4% of the sample. Sequencing was carried out using PBMCs or T cells enriched from blood (not recorded which). The receptor set was obtained from a woman aged 45-60 years who had recovered from COVID-19.

The chain combines TRBV19 with TRBJ2-3, with unresolved D. Germline-derived CDR1 and CDR2 are LNHDA and SQIVND (reference sequence). With 3 bases removed from V and 6 bases from J, the gap between germline ends came to 13 bases. This CDR3 has 14 amino acids. In DNA, the CDR3 is TGTGCCAGTAGTATTTCCGGAGTCTCGGATACGCAGTATTTT. It codes for CASSISGVSDTQYF.

This sequence joins TRBV7-9 and TRBJ2-3, with 11 nucleotides matching TRBD2. From germline, CDR1 is SEHNR and CDR2 FQNEAQ (reference sequence). The CDR3 totals 17 residues. V was clipped by 6 bases and J by 0 bases; unmatched bases: 8. The CDR3 loop is CASRLAGGYASTDTQYF. The CDR3 bases are TGTGCCAGCAGGCTAGCGGGGGGATACGCGAGCACAGATACGCAGTATTTT.

V and J are TRBV30 and TRBJ2-2, with a tentative D call TRBD1 (6 bases). V was trimmed by 2 bases and J by 4 bases, leaving 17 bases between them. The CDR3 totals 16 residues. In germline, CDR1 is GTSNPN, CDR2 SVGIG (reference sequence). CDR3 in DNA: TGTGCCTGGAGTCCCCAGGGGCCCGCGGGCACCGGGGAGCTGTTTTTT. Protein product: CAWSPQGPAGTGELFF.

The sample holds a few counts of this clone. The chain couples TRBV7-3 to TRBJ1-6; D is possibly TRBD1 (6 bases). The CDR3 spans 14 residues. CDR1 SGHTA and CDR2 FQGTGA come from the germline V gene. The ends were cut back, 5 bases at V and 7 bases at J, with 12 bases in the middle. CDR3 region: CASSIGQRNSPLHF. The CDR3 DNA is TGTGCCAGCAGCATCGGACAGAGGAATTCACCCCTCCACTTT.